The T cell receptor beta chain under discussion was sequenced for a study of cytomegalovirus exposure and HLA in healthy donors. Study-level points and caveats: There were several of the most significant clusters that appeared linked to common viral pathogens in a later analysis.

The study sampled nominally healthy donors, though unrecorded immune exposures were likely. A note on this clone: Its antigen is as yet unknown.

With 60 Vbeta and 13 Jbeta primers, the PCR was carried out. The data were produced by immunoSEQ multiplex PCR, yet TCRdb's version contains in-frame clones alone and is incomplete. The sample lists roughly 280,000 clones, roughly two thirds occurring once. The sequencing input was PBMCs. The sequence came from a female donor in good health and CMV-seronegative.

DNA for the CDR3: TGCGCCAGCAGCCAAGCAGGTAGGGGGTCCAATGAGCAGTTCTTC. This gives the protein CASSQAGRGSNEQFF. V usage is TRBV4-1 and J usage is TRBJ2-1; perhaps TRBD1 as D (6 bases). Germline V gives CDR1 MGHRA, CDR2 YSYEKL. CDR3 size: 15 residues. V lost 1 base, J lost 6 bases, and 13 bases lay in between.